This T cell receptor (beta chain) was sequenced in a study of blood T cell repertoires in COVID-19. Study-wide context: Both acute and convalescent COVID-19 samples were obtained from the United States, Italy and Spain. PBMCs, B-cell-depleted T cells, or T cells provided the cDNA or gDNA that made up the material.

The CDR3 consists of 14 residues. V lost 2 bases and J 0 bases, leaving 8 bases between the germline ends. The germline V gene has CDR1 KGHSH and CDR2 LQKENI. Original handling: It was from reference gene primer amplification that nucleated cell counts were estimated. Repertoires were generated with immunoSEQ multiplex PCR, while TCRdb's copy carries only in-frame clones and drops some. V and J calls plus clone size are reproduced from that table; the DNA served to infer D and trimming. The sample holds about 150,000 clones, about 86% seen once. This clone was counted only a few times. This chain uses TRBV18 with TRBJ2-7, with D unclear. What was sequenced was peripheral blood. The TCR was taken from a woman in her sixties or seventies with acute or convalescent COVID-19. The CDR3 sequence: CASSPVATSYEQYF. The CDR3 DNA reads TGTGCCAGCTCACCAGTAGCTACCTCCTACGAGCAGTACTTC.